Following are 15 T cell receptor beta chains from one sample sequenced in a study of identical twins. A single record per CDR3 protein comes from TCRdb applying MiXCR to the 5' RACE reads. The sample records approximately 630,000 distinct CDR3 sequences, 7% to 7.5% being singletons. The same data also contributed to another study, on yellow fever vaccine responses in identical twins.

The sequencing sample was made of PBMCs. The receptors here all came from a woman aged 18-29 years in good health.

This clonotype appeared a few times. The chain links TRBV3-1 to TRBJ1-5, with D uncertain. Per germline, CDR1 LGHDT and CDR2 YNNKEL (reference sequence). There are 15 residues in the CDR3. The V end was cut by 0 bases, the J end by 4 bases, with 10 bases between. In DNA, the CDR3 is TGTGCCAGCAGCCAAGATCCCGGAGATAATCAGCCCCAGCATTTT. Its protein is CASSQDPGDNQPQHF.

In this sample, this clonotype turned up a few times. Here the CDR3 reads CASSLTGSGVYNEQFF. CDR3 nucleotide sequence: TGTGCCAGCAGCCTAACCGGGTCTGGGGTCTACAATGAGCAGTTCTTC. This chain joins TRBV3-1 and TRBJ2-1; D uncertain. The ends were cut back, 4 bases at V and 3 bases at J, with 16 bases in the middle. CDR3 length: 16 amino acids. Germline assignment: CDR1 LGHDT and CDR2 YNNKEL (reference sequence).

The chain recombines TRBV10-2 with TRBJ1-6; D not resolved. The CDR3 runs to 13 residues. Trimming left V 11 bases short and J 8 bases short, with 16 bases between. CDR1 WSHSY and CDR2 SAAADI come from the germline V gene. The CDR3 protein is CASWETSYSPLHF. CDR3 nucleotide sequence: TGCGCCTCGTGGGAGACATCCTATTCACCCCTCCACTTT.

In its sample, this clonotype was seen many times. The rearrangement uses TRBV20-1 and TRBJ2-2, with 11 bases matching TRBD1. The germline V gene encodes CDR1 DFQATT and CDR2 SNEGSKA (reference sequence). V shed 2 bases and J 4 bases; nucleotides not matched to a gene: 9. The CDR3 has 17 amino acids. The CDR3: CSARITGQGATTGELFF. CDR3 nucleotides: TGCAGTGCTAGAATAACAGGACAGGGGGCCACCACCGGGGAGCTGTTTTTT.

This clonotype came up many times. V is TRBV15 and J is TRBJ2-3, with 9 nucleotides matching TRBD1. The CDR3 covers 16 residues. V gave up 1 base and J gave up 6 bases; unmatched junction bases: 8. Germline CDR1 is LNHNV and CDR2 is YYDKDF (reference sequence). CDR3 sequence reads: CATSRGRDRVLDTQYF. The CDR3 coding sequence is TGTGCCACCAGCAGAGGACGGGACAGGGTCCTGGATACGCAGTATTTT.

In this sample, this clonotype turned up many times. The chain employs TRBV7-8 and TRBJ2-2; D gene ambiguous. The germline CDR1 and CDR2 sequences are SGHVS and FQNEAQ. Deletions cut 1 base from V and 3 bases from J, with 6 bases between. The CDR3 covers 14 residues. The CDR3 bases are TGTGCCAGCAGCTTAGTCAAGGACACCGGGGAGCTGTTTTTT. This codes for CASSLVKDTGELFF. The full variable domain, its missing parts supplied by reference TRBV7-8 and TRBJ2-2, is GAGVSQSPRYKVAKRGQDVALRCDPISGHVSLFWYQQALGQGPEFLTYFQNEAQLDKSGLPSDRFFAERPEGSVSTLKIQRTQQEDSAVYLCASSLVKDTGELFFGEGSRLTVL.

This clonotype was detected only a few times. J is TRBJ2-3 and V is TRBV12-3 or TRBV12-4; 8 nucleotides align to TRBD1. Trimming at V came to 5 bases and at J to 2 bases, leaving 9 bases not matched to a gene. The CDR3 is 16 residues long. CDR3 amino acids: CASSLGQGGTTDTQYF. The DNA for the CDR3 is TGTGCCAGCAGTCTCGGACAGGGTGGGACCACAGATACGCAGTATTTT.

In this sample, this clonotype turned up a few times. The rearrangement joins TRBV3-1 to TRBJ2-1; 11 bases fit TRBD2. The CDR3 runs 18 residues. The V segment lost 1 base and the J segment 0 bases; nucleotides outside the gene matches: 5. Germline CDR1 LGHDT, CDR2 YNNKEL (reference sequence). The CDR3 region is CASSQGLAGLSSYNEQFF. DNA for the CDR3: TGTGCCAGCAGCCAAGGACTAGCGGGGCTAAGCTCCTACAATGAGCAGTTCTTC.

In this sample, this clonotype turned up many times. J is TRBJ1-5 and V is TRBV6-5, with D perhaps matching TRBD1 (6 bases). Trimming stripped 8 bases from V and 6 bases from J, with 11 bases between. The CDR3 is 12 amino acids. Germline CDR1 MNHEY, CDR2 SVGAGI. The CDR3, as DNA: TGTGCCAGCGGGGGGGGCAGTCAGCCCCAGCATTTT. This sequence encodes CASGGGSQPQHF.

The chain has TRBV20-1 and TRBJ2-1; D is undetermined. CDR3 length: 11 amino acids. The germline gives CDR1 DFQATT, CDR2 SNEGSKA (reference sequence). V was trimmed by 5 bases and J by 5 bases, leaving 7 bases between them. The CDR3 loop is CSASPHNEQFF. The CDR3 region has the DNA TGCAGTGCTTCCCCTCACAATGAGCAGTTCTTC.

This clonotype has only a few counts. The chain has TRBV10-3 and TRBJ2-7, with D uncertain. V lost 2 bases, J lost 2 bases, and 13 bases lay in between. Germline CDR1 and CDR2: ENHRY and SYGVKD. This CDR3 contains 15 residues. The CDR3 nucleotides read TGTGCCATCAGTGAGGGCACGACGCATACCTACGAGCAGTACTTC. Its translation: CAISEGTTHTYEQYF.

This clonotype has more than one count but fewer than ten. The J gene is TRBJ2-5, the V gene TRBV5-1, with 8 bases lining up with TRBD2. Germline V gene sequence: CDR1 SGHRS, CDR2 YFSETQ. V gave up 4 bases and J gave up 5 bases; unmatched junction bases: 4. The CDR3 has 13 amino acids. The CDR3 region has the DNA TGCGCCAGCAGCGAACTAGCGGATGAGACCCAGTACTTC. Its protein product is CASSELADETQYF.

V is TRBV20-1 and J is TRBJ2-5; the match to TRBD1 covers 7 bases. Germline values: CDR1 DFQATT, CDR2 SNEGSKA (reference sequence). This CDR3 is 14 amino acids long. J was trimmed by 1 base and V by 3 bases; bases with no gene match: 5. CDR3 sequence (DNA): TGCAGTGCTAGCCTCGGGACAGTCCAAGAGACCCAGTACTTC. Translated, it gives CSASLGTVQETQYF.

This clonotype was detected ten times or more. The CDR3 loop is CASERGGKGNYGYTF. In nucleotides, the CDR3 is TGTGCCAGCGAGCGGGGGGGCAAGGGAAACTATGGCTACACCTTC. The chain links TRBV12-3 or TRBV12-4 to TRBJ1-2, with D possibly being TRBD1 (6 bases). Trimming took off 8 bases at V and 2 bases at J, with 18 bases between the two ends. The CDR3 consists of 15 residues.

This clonotype turned up a few times. The rearrangement uses TRBV20-1 and TRBJ2-1, with TRBD2 matching over 14 bases. V shed 6 bases and J 10 bases; nucleotides not matched to a gene: 14. Germline V gene data show CDR1 as DFQATT and CDR2 as SNEGSKA (reference sequence). The CDR3 extends over 16 amino acids. For the CDR3, the DNA is TGCAGTGCCTCTCCCGGGACTAGCGGGAGCAGATGGGAGCAGTTCTTC. Its translation is CSASPGTSGSRWEQFF.